This T cell receptor beta chain was recorded in a study of Ad26.COV2.S vaccination and SARS-CoV-2 variants. In germline, CDR1 is MNHEY, CDR2 SVGAGI. The ends were cut back, 0 bases at V and 3 bases at J, with 6 bases in the middle. This CDR3 has 13 residues. Treatment in this sample: about 20 received Ad26.COV2.S at low or high dose, single or two shots; several received placebo; per-sample allocation not given. The investigators took samples on day 63 after the first vaccine or placebo injection. The method was immunoSEQ multiplex PCR; TCRdb's version includes in-frame clones alone and lacks a portion of them. The sample holds about 350,000 clones; approximately 86% are singletons and the top ten take 9.5% to 12%.

This specimen consisted of peripheral blood, obtained in a trial of Ad26.COV2.S vaccine versus placebo. The sequence was obtained from a person between 18 and 60 years old who received the Ad26.COV2.S COVID-19 vaccine or a placebo. The chain recombines TRBV6-5 with TRBJ2-7; no firm D call. The CDR3 DNA is TGTGCCAGCAGTTACTCAGGGATCTACGAGCAGTACTTC. Protein sequence: CASSYSGIYEQYF.